These 5 T cell receptor beta chains originate from one sample sequenced in a study of regulatory T cells in long-lasting Graves disease. As for time point: newly diagnosed GD, antithyroid drugs for less than 3 months. From PBMCs, RNA was extracted and then used to make the TCR library. CDR3-region Arm-PCR and iRepertoire HTBI primers produced the TCR beta libraries. TCRdb used MiXCR to reprocess the multiplex PCR reads, holding one entry per CDR3 protein. The sample shows over 350,000 distinct CDR3 sequences, approximately 15% of them seen only once. In addition, the sample was reused for a study of T cells in Graves' hyperthyroidism and ophthalmopathy.

This specimen consisted of peripheral blood mononuclear cells (PBMCs), obtained at new diagnosis, from a patient treated with antithyroid drugs. These receptors came from a woman in her forties or fifties with Graves disease.

The rearrangement links TRBV27 to TRBJ2-7; 11 positions agree with TRBD2. Germline lookup yields CDR1 MNHEY and CDR2 SMNVEV (reference sequence). The CDR3 spans 15 residues. The J segment lost 2 bases and the V segment lost 7 bases, leaving 7 bases of the junction unmatched. The CDR3 spells CASTLGTSGTYEQYF. Here the CDR3 DNA reads TGTGCCAGCACACTAGGGACTAGCGGCACCTACGAGCAGTACTTC.

CDR3 protein: CASSGPHSPGELFF. CDR3 nucleotides: TGTGCCTCCTCCGGGCCCCATTCGCCCGGGGAGCTGTTTTTT. The chain links TRBV24-1 to TRBJ2-2; D is undetermined. Trimming stripped 12 bases from V and 6 bases from J, with 19 bases between. Germline-derived CDR1 and CDR2 are KGHDR and SFDVKD. The CDR3 is 14 residues long.

This clonotype was counted many times. This chain joins TRBV2 and TRBJ2-1; 8 nucleotides match TRBD1. J lost 6 bases, V lost 6 bases, and 1 base had no gene match. Germline V gives CDR1 SNHLY, CDR2 FYNNEI. This CDR3 is 12 amino acids long. The CDR3 DNA reads as TGTGCCAGCAGGGACAGGGTCAATGAGCAGTTCTTC. Its translation: CASRDRVNEQFF. Full variable domain (outside the CDR3, taken from reference TRBV2 and TRBJ2-1): EPEVTQTPSHQVTQMGQEVILRCVPISNHLYFYWYRQILGQKVEFLVSFYNNEISEKSEIFDDQFSVERPDGSNFTLKIRSTKLEDSAMYFCASRDRVNEQFFGPGTRLTVL.

This clonotype has a handful of counts. V is TRBV27 and J is TRBJ2-7; 7 bases agree with TRBD2. Germline V gives CDR1 MNHEY, CDR2 SMNVEV (reference sequence). The CDR3 has 15 amino acids. Trimming at V came to 7 bases and at J to 7 bases, leaving 16 bases not matched to a gene. The CDR3 protein is CASNPGTTVYNEQYF. DNA of the CDR3: TGTGCCAGCAACCCCGGGACTACCGTCTACAATGAGCAGTACTTC.

This chain connects TRBV9 to TRBJ2-7; either TRBD1 or TRBD2 may fit D (5 bases each). Germline V gene data show CDR1 as SGDLS and CDR2 as YYNGEE. Between the trimmed V and J ends, which lost 4 bases and 0 bases, there was a span of 11 bases. The CDR3 has 14 amino acids. This CDR3 is CASSSRDASYEQYF. As DNA, the CDR3 is TGTGCCAGCAGCTCCCGGGACGCCTCCTACGAGCAGTACTTC. The full variable domain, in which reference TRBV9 and TRBJ2-7 provide the parts outside the CDR3, is DSGVTQTPKHLITATGQRVTLRCSPRSGDLSVYWYQQSLDQGLQFLIQYYNGEERAKGNILERFSAQQFPDLHSELNLSSLELGDSALYFCASSSRDASYEQYFGPGTRLTVT.